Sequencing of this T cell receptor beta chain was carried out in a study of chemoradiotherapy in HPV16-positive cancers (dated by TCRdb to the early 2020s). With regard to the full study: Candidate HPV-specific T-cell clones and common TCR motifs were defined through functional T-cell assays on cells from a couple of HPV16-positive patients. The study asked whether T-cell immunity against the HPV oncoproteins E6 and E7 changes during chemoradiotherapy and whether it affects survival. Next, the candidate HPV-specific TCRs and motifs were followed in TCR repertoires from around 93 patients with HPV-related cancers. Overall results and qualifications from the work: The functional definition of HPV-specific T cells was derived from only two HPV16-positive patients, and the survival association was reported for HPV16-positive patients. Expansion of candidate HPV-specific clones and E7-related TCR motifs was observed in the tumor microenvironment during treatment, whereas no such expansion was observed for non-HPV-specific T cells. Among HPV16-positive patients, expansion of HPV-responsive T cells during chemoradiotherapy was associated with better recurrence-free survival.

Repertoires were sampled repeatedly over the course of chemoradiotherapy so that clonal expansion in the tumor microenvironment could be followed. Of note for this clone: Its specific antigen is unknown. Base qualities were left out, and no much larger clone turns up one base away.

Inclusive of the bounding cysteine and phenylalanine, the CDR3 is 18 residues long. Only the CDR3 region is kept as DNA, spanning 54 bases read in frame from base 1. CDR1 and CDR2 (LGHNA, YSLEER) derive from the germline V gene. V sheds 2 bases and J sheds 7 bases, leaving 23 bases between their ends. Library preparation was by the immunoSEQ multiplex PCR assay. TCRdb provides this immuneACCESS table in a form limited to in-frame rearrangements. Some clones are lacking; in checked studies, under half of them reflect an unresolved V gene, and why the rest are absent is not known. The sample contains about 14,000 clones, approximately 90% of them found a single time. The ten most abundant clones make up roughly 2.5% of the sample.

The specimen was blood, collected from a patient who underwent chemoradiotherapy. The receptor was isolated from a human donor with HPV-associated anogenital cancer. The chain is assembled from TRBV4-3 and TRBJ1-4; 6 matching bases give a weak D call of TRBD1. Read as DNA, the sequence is TGCGCCAGCAGCCAACTTACAGGGTCCGGTTTCTTTGGTGAAAAACTGTTTTTT. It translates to CASSQLTGSGFFGEKLFF.